This paragraph covers one T cell receptor (beta chain) sequence. A read error may produce the germline difference seen at one junction end. Using its own MiXCR run on the 5' RACE reads, TCRdb lists one record per CDR3 protein. Of 190,000 or so distinct CDR3 sequences in the sample, about a fifth were seen once. The data belong to a study of T-cell memory formation after mild COVID-19. The sample consisted of PBMCs or a T cell subset sorted from them (not recorded which). The sequence derives from an adult woman who had mild COVID-19 (a few samples of this study predate the infection). Cell type and time point are not known.

CDR3 nucleotide sequence: TGTGCCAGCAGCCAAGGGGCGGGGGGAACAGCTACGCAGTATTTT. This gives the protein CASSQGAGGTATQYF. The chain couples TRBV7-9 to TRBJ2-3, with 8 bases matching TRBD2. CDR1 is SEHNR and CDR2 is FQNEAQ in the germline V gene (reference sequence). This CDR3 has 15 residues. The variable domain in full, completed from reference TRBV7-9 and TRBJ2-3, reads DTGVSQNPRHKITKRGQNVTFRCDPISEHNRLYWYRQTLGQGPEFLTYFQNEAQLEKSRLLSDRFSAERPKGSFSTLEIQRTEQGDSAMYLCASSQGAGGTATQYFGPGTRLTVL.